The present T cell receptor beta chain was sequenced within a study of blood T cell repertoires in COVID-19. Enrollees, about 18 to 89 years old, lived in approximately 24 US areas. Participant-given clinical history determined each cohort assignment. Looked up from germline, CDR1 is SEHNR and CDR2 is FQNEAQ (reference sequence). CDR3 length: 14 residues. V lost 6 bases to trimming and J lost 5 bases; unmatched junction nucleotides: 8. Profiled with immunoSEQ multiplex PCR; TCRdb holds only in-frame clones, not every one. This sample carries 310,000 or so clones, about 85% of them seen once, and the ten largest clones take under 6.5%.

This receptor was taken from a woman aged 25 to 39 who had recovered from COVID-19. This chain uses TRBV7-9 with TRBJ1-1; 8 bases are a match to TRBD1. Sequencing was performed on PBMCs or T cells enriched from blood (not recorded which). The DNA for the CDR3 is TGTGCCAGCAGGGAGACAGGGGCGATTACTGAAGCTTTCTTT. Translating it yields CASRETGAITEAFF.